A single sample is the source of the 10 T cell receptor beta chains below, sequenced in a study of cytomegalovirus exposure and HLA in healthy donors. Primers included in the PCR were 60 Vbeta and 13 Jbeta primers. Repertoires were generated with immunoSEQ multiplex PCR, while TCRdb's copy carries only in-frame clones and drops some. The sample carries some 85,000 clones, around 75% recorded once. Sequencing input: PBMCs. These receptor sequences come from a man in his forties in good health and CMV-seronegative.

This rearrangement joins TRBV9 to TRBJ2-3; 10 bases map to TRBD2. The CDR3 has 15 residues. Germline CDR1 and CDR2: SGDLS and YYNGEE. J gave up 7 bases and V 3 bases, and 8 bases lay outside the gene matches. CDR3 loop: CASSASGGGYYTQYF. The DNA of the CDR3 is TGTGCCAGCAGCGCGAGCGGGGGGGGTTACTATACGCAGTATTTT.

V is TRBV7-9 and J is TRBJ2-7; possibly TRBD2 for D (5 bases). V lost 1 base to trimming and J lost 1 base, with 23 bases between them. Germline values: CDR1 SEHNR, CDR2 FQNEAQ (reference sequence). The CDR3 length is 19 residues. The CDR3: CASSLVMADYKYISYEQYF. The DNA of the CDR3 is TGTGCCAGCAGCTTAGTGATGGCCGACTATAAGTATATATCCTACGAGCAGTACTTC.

The chain employs TRBV9 and TRBJ2-1; TRBD2 might be the D (7 bases). Germline loops: CDR1 SGDLS, CDR2 YYNGEE. Trimming shortened V by 5 bases and J by 2 bases, and 11 bases separated the two germline ends. The CDR3 has 14 residues. In DNA form, the CDR3 reads TGTGCCAGCAGTGGGGGGGGCACCTACAATGAGCAGTTCTTC. Translating it yields CASSGGGTYNEQFF.

The chain recombines TRBV9 with TRBJ1-2, with D possibly matching TRBD1 (5 bases). Trimming left V 4 bases short and J 7 bases short, with 14 bases between. Germline lookup yields CDR1 SGDLS and CDR2 YYNGEE. The CDR3 consists of 13 residues. The CDR3 bases are TGTGCCAGCAGCCCCCAGGGTTTTCGTGGCTACACCTTC. It is translated as CASSPQGFRGYTF.

Only a few counts were recorded for this clone. This chain connects TRBV5-5 to TRBJ1-2, with TRBD1 matching over 7 bases. V shed 3 bases and J 3 bases; nucleotides not matched to a gene: 8. Germline V gene data show CDR1 as SGHKS and CDR2 as YYEKEE (reference sequence). This CDR3 is built from 15 residues. CDR3 sequence: CASSSRDSADYGYTF. CDR3 sequence (DNA): TGTGCCAGCAGCTCCCGGGACAGCGCTGACTATGGCTACACCTTC. The full variable domain, rest sourced from reference TRBV5-5 and TRBJ1-2, is DAGVTQSPTHLIKTRGQQVTLRCSPISGHKSVSWYQQVLGQGPQFIFQYYEKEERGRGNFPDRFSARQFPNYSSELNVNALLLGDSALYLCASSSRDSADYGYTFGSGTRLTVV.

The chain carries TRBV6-5 and TRBJ2-7; possibly TRBD1 for D (6 bases). The length of the CDR3 is 16 residues. Looked up from germline, CDR1 is MNHEY and CDR2 is SVGAGI. Trimming left V 4 bases short and J 2 bases short, with 18 bases between. CDR3 residues: CASSFEDSHNPYEQYF. The CDR3 coding sequence is TGTGCCAGCAGTTTCGAGGACAGTCATAACCCCTACGAGCAGTACTTC.

The V and J genes are TRBV6-5 and TRBJ2-5; TRBD1 aligns across 8 bases. The J call is uncertain, as TRBJ2-7 better fits the DNA end. Germline CDR1 and CDR2: MNHEY and SVGAGI. The length of the CDR3 is 16 residues. The CDR3 spells CASSYSTGQVSYEQYF. In DNA, the CDR3 is TGTGCCAGCAGTTACTCGACGGGACAGGTTTCCTACGAGCAGTACTTC.

This clone has just a few counts. The rearrangement joins TRBV7-9 to TRBJ2-2, with D uncertain. V lost 5 bases and J 6 bases, leaving 13 bases between the germline ends. The CDR3 length is 14 residues. Germline CDR1 and CDR2: SEHNR and FQNEAQ (reference sequence). CDR3 loop: CASSAHNNAGELFF. DNA of the CDR3: TGTGCCAGCAGCGCGCATAATAATGCCGGGGAGCTGTTTTTT.

CDR3 region: CASSQDLTGEQPQHF. CDR3 bases: TGCGCCAGCAGCCAAGATTTGACAGGGGAGCAGCCCCAGCATTTT. The rearrangement links TRBV4-1 to TRBJ1-5; TRBD1 matches 8 bases. The V and J ends lost 0 bases and 7 bases, in that order; junction bases with no gene match: 5. CDR1 MGHRA and CDR2 YSYEKL come from the germline V gene. The CDR3 extends over 15 amino acids.

The rearrangement joins TRBV11-3 to TRBJ2-2, with 10 bases matching TRBD1. Trimming at V came to 4 bases and at J to 3 bases, leaving 2 bases not matched to a gene. The CDR3 sequence is 15 residues long. Germline values: CDR1 SGHNT, CDR2 YENEEA. CDR3 amino acids: CASSSGTGDTGELFF. DNA for the CDR3: TGTGCCAGCAGCTCCGGGACAGGGGACACCGGGGAGCTGTTTTTT.